These 8 T cell receptor beta chains were sequenced from one sample in a study of shared clonotypes between healthy human individuals. Generated by immunoSEQ multiplex PCR, the TCRdb table keeps only in-frame clones and is missing some. The sample has about 1 million clones, about 75% seen once. The sample was memory CD4+ T cells sorted from blood. This sample's subset: CD45RA-negative fraction. Receptors were obtained from a man younger than 35 in good health.

The chain combines TRBV5-4 with TRBJ2-7; 13 nucleotides match TRBD2. CDR3 length equals 16 residues. Trimming took 1 base from V and 3 from J; bases not matched to a gene: 4. CDR1 and CDR2 from the germline V gene are SGHNT and YYREEE (reference sequence). The CDR3 DNA is TGTGCCAGCAGCTTGAGGGGACTAGCGGGGAGCTACGAGCAGTACTTC. Translated: CASSLRGLAGSYEQYF.

The chain links TRBV6-4 to TRBJ2-3; D is perhaps TRBD1 or TRBD2 (6 bases each). V gave up 8 bases and J gave up 10 bases, with 19 bases separating them. The CDR3 length is 13 residues. CDR1 is MRHNA and CDR2 is SNTAGT in the germline V gene. CDR3 DNA: TGTGCCAGCTCCCAGGAGGGGGGTTACCCGCAGTATTTT. Its protein product is CASSQEGGYPQYF.

J is TRBJ1-2 and V is TRBV29-1; 7 bases fit TRBD1. This CDR3 is built from 15 residues. Germline lookup yields CDR1 SQVTM and CDR2 ANQGSEA. V trimming: 1 base; J trimming: 2 bases; junction bases outside the gene matches: 7. The CDR3 here is CSVEGGTDRNYGYTF. CDR3 bases: TGCAGCGTTGAAGGTGGGACAGACAGGAACTATGGCTACACCTTC.

The rearrangement uses TRBV6-6 and TRBJ1-1, with D unresolved. Germline lookup yields CDR1 MNHNY and CDR2 SVGAGI (reference sequence). The CDR3 extends over 14 amino acids. V lost 7 bases and J 1 base, leaving 13 bases between the germline ends. CDR3 in amino acids: CASTLGRKNTEAFF. The CDR3 DNA sequence: TGTGCCAGCACGCTCGGTCGGAAGAACACTGAAGCTTTCTTT.

V usage is TRBV28 and J usage is TRBJ1-2; D is unresolved. The CDR3 contains 16 residues. The V and J ends lost 5 bases and 14 bases respectively, with 30 bases between them. The germline V gene has CDR1 MDHEN and CDR2 SYDVKM. CDR3 region: CASSEIRTALSAILTF. The CDR3 DNA sequence: TGTGCCAGCAGTGAAATTAGAACGGCATTATCAGCCATCTTGACCTTC.

The V and J genes are TRBV6-6 and TRBJ1-2; 8 nucleotides align to TRBD1. V lost 5 bases to trimming and J lost 6 bases; unmatched junction nucleotides: 5. Looked up from germline, CDR1 is MNHNY and CDR2 is SVGAGI (reference sequence). The CDR3 spans 13 residues. As DNA, the CDR3 is TGTGCCAGCAGTCAAGGACAGGGCCATGGCTACACCTTC. Residues: CASSQGQGHGYTF.

V and J are TRBV5-4 and TRBJ1-2; 7 nucleotides align to TRBD1. V was clipped by 1 base and J by 6 bases; unmatched bases: 6. Germline lookup yields CDR1 SGHNT and CDR2 YYREEE (reference sequence). The CDR3 is 14 amino acids. The CDR3 DNA reads as TGTGCCAGCAGCTTGTTAGGGACAGCACATGGCTACACCTTC. Translating it yields CASSLLGTAHGYTF.

V and J are TRBV7-2 and TRBJ2-3, with 12 bases matching TRBD1. CDR3 length: 18 amino acids. V lost 1 base and J lost 2; bases outside the gene matches: 7. The V gene's germline CDR1 is SGHTA and CDR2 FQGNSA. CDR3 region: CASSLVVLGQGATDTQYF. Here the CDR3 DNA reads TGTGCCAGCAGCTTAGTAGTTTTGGGACAGGGGGCCACAGATACGCAGTATTTT.